This TCR beta chain was documented in a study of T cells in tuberculosis. The CDR3 consists of 16 residues. The trim removed 5 bases at V and 2 bases at J, leaving 9 bases unmatched. Germline V gene data show CDR1 as SGHNT and CDR2 as YENEEA. Method: immunoSEQ multiplex PCR; TCRdb's copy keeps in-frame clones and lacks some. Of around 25,000 clones listed, just over 90% are singletons. The rearrangement uses TRBV11-3 and TRBJ2-3; the match to TRBD2 covers 8 bases. The sequenced sample consisted of PBMCs. This clonotype was obtained from a donor aged 10-29 years with latent tuberculosis or without tuberculosis infection. Some clones in this sample may be carry-over from other donors' samples. As DNA, the CDR3 is TGTGCCAGCAGCCGGGGGGACGGGGGGGCCACAGATACGCAGTATTTT. Amino acids: CASSRGDGGATDTQYF.